These 26 T cell receptor beta chains originate from one sample sequenced in a study of cytomegalovirus exposure and HLA in healthy donors. With 60 Vbeta and 13 Jbeta primers, the PCR was carried out. Clones were sequenced by immunoSEQ multiplex PCR, and TCRdb holds only the in-frame ones, with some missing. The repertoire consists of about 200,000 clones, with 75% to 90% occurring once and the leading ten covering around 0.3%. The sample consisted of PBMCs. The receptors originated from a woman in her thirties in good health and CMV-seronegative.

V usage is TRBV18 and J usage is TRBJ2-6; 7 positions match TRBD1. The ends lost 6 bases at V and 4 bases at J; junction bases unmatched: 6. CDR3 length: 15 amino acids. The germline CDR1 and CDR2 sequences are KGHSH and LQKENI. CDR3 amino acids: CASSQGQTGANVLTF. The CDR3, as DNA: TGTGCCAGCTCGCAGGGACAGACCGGGGCCAACGTCCTGACTTTC. Based on the CDR3 plus reference TRBV18 and TRBJ2-6, the full variable domain is NAGVMQNPRHLVRRRGQEARLRCSPMKGHSHVYWYRQLPEEGLKFMVYLQKENIIDESGMPKERFSAEFPKEGPSILRIQQVVRGDSAAYFCASSQGQTGANVLTFGAGSRLTVL.

V usage is TRBV5-1 and J usage is TRBJ2-3, with D perhaps matching TRBD2 (5 bases). The CDR3 loop spans 18 amino acids. Trimming removed 0 bases from V and 0 bases from J, with 17 bases in between. Germline assignment: CDR1 SGHRS and CDR2 YFSETQ. The CDR3 DNA is TGCGCCAGCAGCTTGGGAGGTCGGGCGGGCGGTAGCACAGATACGCAGTATTTT. Translated, it gives CASSLGGRAGGSTDTQYF.

This chain joins TRBV18 and TRBJ1-1; a weak D match, TRBD1 (5 bases). V was pared by 2 bases and J by 3 bases, with 7 bases between. Looked up from germline, CDR1 is KGHSH and CDR2 is LQKENI. The CDR3 has 13 residues. In DNA form, the CDR3 reads TGTGCCAGCTCACCAGGGGCCTACACTGAAGCTTTCTTT. Protein sequence: CASSPGAYTEAFF.

The chain carries TRBV5-1 and TRBJ2-7; 9 bases are a match to TRBD2. Germline V gene sequence: CDR1 SGHRS, CDR2 YFSETQ. The CDR3 loop spans 15 amino acids. After removal of 3 bases from V and 2 bases from J, the junction contained 6 bases not matched to a gene. The CDR3 DNA follows: TGCGCCAGCAGCTCGGCGGGAGGGCCCACCTACGAGCAGTACTTC. Amino acids: CASSSAGGPTYEQYF.

This clone was seen only a few times. V gene TRBV19 combines with J gene TRBJ1-5; D unclear. The germline gives CDR1 LNHDA, CDR2 SQIVND (reference sequence). Trimming shortened V by 3 bases and J by 9 bases, and 15 bases separated the two germline ends. This CDR3 contains 14 residues. The CDR3 loop is CASSIGSPVWPQHF. Here the CDR3 DNA reads TGTGCCAGTAGTATCGGGTCCCCTGTGTGGCCCCAGCATTTT.

This clone was counted once. The chain combines TRBV7-2 with TRBJ2-7, with TRBD2 matching 7 bases. Germline CDR1 reads SGHTA; CDR2 reads FQGNSA. J gave up 0 bases and V 1 base, and 3 bases lay outside the gene matches. This CDR3 contains 15 residues. The CDR3 is CASSLVGGSSYEQYF. The CDR3 DNA follows: TGTGCCAGCAGCTTAGTTGGCGGGAGCTCCTACGAGCAGTACTTC.

This chain joins TRBV9 and TRBJ2-5, with a weak D call TRBD2 (6 bases). The J call is doubtful: the DNA matches TRBJ2-7 better. The germline gives CDR1 SGDLS, CDR2 YYNGEE. The CDR3 contains 15 residues. The CDR3, as DNA: TGTGCCAGCAGCGTAGCGCCGGGAGCCAGCTACGAGCAGTACTTC. Translation: CASSVAPGASYEQYF.

J is TRBJ2-1 and V is TRBV20-1, with a tentative D call TRBD2 (5 bases). Germline CDR1 DFQATT, CDR2 SNEGSKA (reference sequence). The CDR3 has 11 amino acids. The germline V and J ends were trimmed by 6 bases and 9 bases, with 12 bases remaining between them. The CDR3 nucleotides are TGCAGTGCCACCACCGGGGTTGAGCAGTTCTTC. It encodes CSATTGVEQFF.

This sequence joins TRBV7-9 and TRBJ1-6; D is possibly TRBD1 (5 bases). V lost 4 bases and J 12 bases, leaving 13 bases between the germline ends. The CDR3 covers 13 residues. Germline loops: CDR1 SEHNR, CDR2 FQNEAQ (reference sequence). CDR3 DNA: TGTGCCAGCAGCTCTACAGGACCGATACCCCTCCACTTT. This gives the protein CASSSTGPIPLHF.

This clone is a singleton in its sample. The genes are TRBV28 and TRBJ2-2; 8 nucleotides align to TRBD2. The CDR3 sequence is 16 residues long. V was clipped by 5 bases and J by 5 bases; unmatched bases: 10. CDR1 is MDHEN, CDR2 SYDVKM, per germline. CDR3 protein: CASSPRSGRRTGELFF. In nucleotides, the CDR3 is TGTGCCAGCAGTCCCCGGAGCGGGAGACGGACCGGGGAGCTGTTTTTT. Full variable domain (missing parts from reference TRBV28 and TRBJ2-2): DVKVTQSSRYLVKRTGEKVFLECVQDMDHENMFWYRQDPGLGLRLIYFSYDVKMKEKGDIPEGYSVSREKKERFSLILESASTNQTSMYLCASSPRSGRRTGELFFGEGSRLTVL.

V is TRBV2 and J is TRBJ1-1; D unresolved. This CDR3 comprises 14 residues. With 6 bases removed from V and 0 bases from J, the gap between germline ends came to 11 bases. In germline, CDR1 is SNHLY, CDR2 FYNNEI. In nucleotides, the CDR3 is TGTGCCAGCAGCCTGGACTTCATGAACACTGAAGCTTTCTTT. Residues: CASSLDFMNTEAFF.

This clone was found a few times. The rearrangement joins TRBV5-4 to TRBJ2-1, with D tentatively TRBD2 (6 bases). CDR1 and CDR2 from the germline V gene are SGHNT and YYREEE (reference sequence). V was shortened by 3 bases and J by 12 bases, with 10 bases between the two germline ends. The CDR3 loop spans 11 amino acids. The CDR3 DNA is TGTGCCAGCAGCTGGGGGGACTCGCAGTTCTTC. Protein product: CASSWGDSQFF.

This rearrangement joins TRBV5-1 to TRBJ2-7, with a tentative D call TRBD2 (7 bases). V lost 0 bases and J lost 0, with 10 bases in between. CDR1 and CDR2 (germline): SGHRS, YFSETQ. CDR3 length equals 15 residues. CDR3 coding DNA: TGCGCCAGCAGCTTGGTGGGAGGGGGCTCCTACGAGCAGTACTTC. Translation: CASSLVGGGSYEQYF.

V is TRBV7-8 and J is TRBJ2-3; the D gene is possibly TRBD2 (7 bases). Germline lookup yields CDR1 SGHVS and CDR2 FQNEAQ. V lost 3 bases, J lost 6 bases, and 19 bases lay in between. The CDR3 runs to 16 residues. The CDR3 DNA sequence: TGTGCCAGCAGCTTTAGGGGGGGACAATGGGGGGATACGCAGTATTTT. Its protein product is CASSFRGGQWGDTQYF.

The chain is built from TRBV29-1 and TRBJ2-7; the match to TRBD1 covers 12 bases. The CDR3 spans 14 residues. CDR1 and CDR2 from the germline V gene are SQVTM and ANQGSEA. After removal of 6 bases from V and 8 bases from J, the junction contained 11 bases not matched to a gene. DNA for the CDR3: TGCAGCGTGCGCCGGGACAGGGGGCCCGATCAGCAGTACTTC. This gives the protein CSVRRDRGPDQQYF.

The chain links TRBV6-5 to TRBJ1-1; weak D call: TRBD1 (6 bases). The CDR3 has 14 amino acids. Trimming took off 6 bases at V and 1 base at J, with 12 bases between the two ends. CDR1 and CDR2 from the germline V gene are MNHEY and SVGAGI. The CDR3 protein is CASRTGRTNTEAFF. As DNA, the CDR3 is TGTGCCAGCAGAACAGGGAGAACGAACACTGAAGCTTTCTTT.

V gene TRBV19 combines with J gene TRBJ1-1; no clear D. Trimming left V 7 bases short and J 0 bases short, with 9 bases between. The CDR3 length is 13 residues. Germline V lookup: CDR1 LNHDA, CDR2 SQIVND (reference sequence). The CDR3 loop is CASTSFLNTEAFF. The CDR3 bases are TGTGCCAGTACGAGTTTTCTGAACACTGAAGCTTTCTTT.

The chain recombines TRBV11-3 with TRBJ2-1, with 8 bases lining up with TRBD2. The CDR3 has 15 residues. Trimming cost V 5 bases and J 8 bases; bases outside gene matches: 11. Germline V gene lookup returns CDR1 SGHNT and CDR2 YENEEA. CDR3 sequence (DNA): TGTGCCAGCAGCCCCGGCGATAGCGGGGCCTATGAGCAGTTCTTC. This encodes CASSPGDSGAYEQFF.

A single count supports this clone. The V gene is TRBV25-1, the J gene TRBJ2-1; no clear D. The V end lost 4 bases, the J end lost 7 bases, and 11 bases lay between the germline ends. This CDR3 is 13 amino acids long. CDR1 is MGHDK and CDR2 is SYGVNS in the germline V gene. The CDR3 loop reads CASSALGRNEQFF. The CDR3 region has the DNA TGTGCCAGCAGTGCCCTAGGCCGTAATGAGCAGTTCTTC.

The V gene is TRBV5-6, the J gene TRBJ2-7, with 7 bases lining up with TRBD2. Germline V gene lookup returns CDR1 SGHDT and CDR2 YYEEEE. Trimming removed 0 bases from V and 0 bases from J; junction bases left unmatched: 3. The CDR3 has 15 residues. The chain's CDR3 is CASSLVAGHSYEQYF. The CDR3 DNA follows: TGTGCCAGCAGCTTGGTAGCGGGTCACTCCTACGAGCAGTACTTC.

This sequence joins TRBV5-6 and TRBJ1-5, with D possibly matching TRBD1 (5 bases). Germline assignment: CDR1 SGHDT and CDR2 YYEEEE. The ends were cut back, 2 bases at V and 5 bases at J, with 14 bases in the middle. This CDR3 comprises 15 residues. The CDR3 region has the DNA TGTGCCAGCAGCTTATGGGGGGGGAATCATCAGCCCCAGCATTTT. Protein: CASSLWGGNHQPQHF.

V and J are TRBV5-6 and TRBJ2-2; the D is unclear. Germline V gene sequence: CDR1 SGHDT, CDR2 YYEEEE. Between the trimmed V and J ends, which lost 0 bases and 7 bases, there was a span of 7 bases. The CDR3 consists of 13 residues. In nucleotides, the CDR3 is TGTGCCAGCAGCTTGGGGCTAGACGGGGAGCTGTTTTTT. Amino acid sequence: CASSLGLDGELFF.

The V and J genes are TRBV5-1 and TRBJ2-2; no definite D call. This CDR3 region has 15 residues. V was shortened by 0 bases and J by 6 bases, with 12 bases between the two germline ends. Germline CDR1 reads SGHRS; CDR2 reads YFSETQ. The CDR3 protein is CASSLVEPLAGELFF. As DNA, the CDR3 is TGCGCCAGCAGCTTGGTCGAGCCCCTGGCCGGGGAGCTGTTTTTT.

V and J are TRBV5-1 and TRBJ2-2, with 7 bases lining up with TRBD1. The CDR3 loop spans 14 amino acids. V lost 6 bases and J lost 2; bases outside the gene matches: 4. Germline loops: CDR1 SGHRS, CDR2 YFSETQ. This chain's CDR3 is CASTGTVNTGELFF. CDR3 nucleotide sequence: TGCGCCAGCACCGGGACAGTAAACACCGGGGAGCTGTTTTTT. The whole variable domain, filled in from reference TRBV5-1 and TRBJ2-2, reads KAGVTQTPRYLIKTRGQQVTLSCSPISGHRSVSWYQQTPGQGLQFLFEYFSETQRNKGNFPGRFSGRQFSNSRSEMNVSTLELGDSALYLCASTGTVNTGELFFGEGSRLTVL.

The chain combines TRBV5-4 with TRBJ2-7, with 9 positions matching TRBD1. This CDR3 region has 15 residues. Trimming removed 3 bases from V and 5 bases from J; junction bases left unmatched: 9. CDR1 and CDR2 (germline): SGHNT, YYREEE (reference sequence). Here the CDR3 reads CASSWGGTGSDEQYF. The CDR3, as DNA: TGTGCCAGCAGCTGGGGAGGGACAGGGAGTGACGAGCAGTACTTC.

The chain combines TRBV7-2 with TRBJ2-6; D remains ambiguous. Germline lookup yields CDR1 SGHTA and CDR2 FQGNSA. The CDR3 spans 18 residues. Trimming cost V 3 bases and J 4 bases, with 19 bases left between them. The CDR3 region is CASSLIPGSPRGANVLTF. In DNA, the CDR3 is TGTGCCAGCAGCTTGATACCGGGTTCCCCGCGGGGGGCCAACGTCCTGACTTTC.